The T cell receptor (beta chain) under discussion was sequenced for a study of a mutant IDH1 vaccine in newly diagnosed glioma. Study-level background: Vaccines were first given 4-6 weeks after radiotherapy alone, or with temozolomide cycles. Most patients had radiochemotherapy with temozolomide before enrollment; others had one alone. Points from the study as a whole: Variations in leading peripheral T cell clonotypes appeared to have no connection with pseudoprogression. Immune responses arising from the vaccine appeared in approximately 93% of patients.

Time point here: week 11, during vaccination. The content of each vaccine dose was 300 ug of mutant IDH1 20-mer peptide, and topical imiquimod accompanied it. This clone was observed once. Antigen specificity is unknown. V shed 4 bases, J shed 1 base, and the junction held 8 bases outside the gene matches. Germline values: CDR1 LGHNA, CDR2 YNFKEQ. The CDR3 totals 18 residues. TCRdb's table, derived via immunoSEQ multiplex PCR, lists solely in-frame clones and lacks some. This sample has roughly 130,000 clones, with about four fifths found just once. This sequence joins TRBV4-2 and TRBJ2-3; TRBD2 aligns across 13 bases. The source is a man in his forties with glioma. This specimen consisted of PBMCs, obtained from a glioma patient whose treatment included an IDH1 peptide vaccine. CDR3 sequence: CASSPSGTSGVRTDTQYF. DNA of the CDR3: TGTGCCAGCAGCCCCAGCGGGACTAGCGGGGTTCGCACAGATACGCAGTATTTT.